The 3 T cell receptor beta chains given below trace back to one sample, sequenced in a study of blood T cell repertoires in COVID-19. Clones were sequenced by immunoSEQ multiplex PCR, and TCRdb holds only the in-frame ones, with some missing. The sample records approximately 81,000 clones, around nine tenths being singletons. The sequenced sample was peripheral blood. The receptors were gathered from a man aged 70 or older with active or convalescent COVID-19.

The chain links TRBV9 to TRBJ2-7; 8 nucleotides align to TRBD2. Looked up from germline, CDR1 is SGDLS and CDR2 is YYNGEE. This CDR3 contains 14 residues. Trimming at V came to 2 bases and at J to 6 bases, leaving 7 bases not matched to a gene. Here the CDR3 DNA reads TGTGCCAGCAGCGTTACAGGACTAGCAGCCGAGCAGTACTTC. Residues: CASSVTGLAAEQYF. The full variable domain, rest sourced from reference TRBV9 and TRBJ2-7, is DSGVTQTPKHLITATGQRVTLRCSPRSGDLSVYWYQQSLDQGLQFLIQYYNGEERAKGNILERFSAQQFPDLHSELNLSSLELGDSALYFCASSVTGLAAEQYFGPGTRLTVT.

The V gene is TRBV3-1 (or the pseudogene TRBV3-2), the J gene TRBJ1-1, with 9 bases aligning to TRBD1. V was clipped by 5 bases and J by 5 bases; unmatched bases: 3. There are 13 residues in the CDR3. CDR1 and CDR2 from the germline V gene are LGHDT and YNNKEL (reference sequence). The CDR3 nucleotides read TGTGCCAGCAGCAACAGGGGGCAAACTGAAGCTTTCTTT. It yields the protein CASSNRGQTEAFF.

The rearrangement joins TRBV6-6 to TRBJ2-7; tentatively, D is TRBD2 (6 bases). V was shortened by 5 bases and J by 0 bases, with 17 bases between the two germline ends. Looked up from germline, CDR1 is MNHNY and CDR2 is SVGAGI (reference sequence). This CDR3 spans 16 amino acids. The CDR3 sequence is CASSGSTRPSSYEQYF. In nucleotides, the CDR3 is TGTGCCAGCAGTGGTTCGACTAGGCCAAGCTCCTACGAGCAGTACTTC.